Each of the 8 T cell receptor beta chains below was sequenced from the same sample in a study of beta chain features in type 1 diabetes. The study's findings and limits: Shortening that was moderate but significant affected the TCRB CDR3s of Type 1 diabetes patients in all four CD4+ subsets.

Isolated RNA was reverse transcribed in full, so expressed TCRB transcripts were sequenced. Profiling relied on immunoSEQ multiplex PCR, and the TCRdb table lists in-frame clones only, not all of them. The data hold about 650,000 clones, with about an eighth observed a single time. These receptors have no known antigen. Input material: naive CD4+ T cells from blood. The receptors come from a man aged 25 to 45 with type 1 diabetes.

The CDR3 loop reads CASSVGQGVETQYF. DNA of the CDR3: TGCGCCAGCAGCGTGGGACAGGGAGTAGAGACCCAGTACTTC. This chain connects TRBV5-1 to TRBJ2-5; 9 bases line up with TRBD1. Germline V gene data show CDR1 as SGHRS and CDR2 as YFSETQ. Trimming removed 4 bases from V and 4 bases from J; junction bases left unmatched: 5. The length of the CDR3 is 14 residues.

This clone appeared a few times. This chain connects TRBV5-4 to TRBJ2-1; D possibly corresponds to TRBD2 (5 bases). CDR1 and CDR2 (germline): SGHNT, YYREEE (reference sequence). CDR3 length equals 12 residues. Trimming took off 4 bases at V and 8 bases at J, with 10 bases between the two ends. CDR3 amino acids: CASSRAGYEQFF. The CDR3 nucleotides read TGTGCCAGCAGCCGGGCGGGCTATGAGCAGTTCTTC.

A single count supports this clone. V is TRBV5-4 and J is TRBJ1-1; D may be TRBD1 (6 bases). The CDR3 contains 15 residues. Germline loops: CDR1 SGHNT, CDR2 YYREEE (reference sequence). The V and J ends lost 4 bases and 1 base respectively, with 14 bases between them. The CDR3, as DNA: TGTGCCAGCAGCACGACTAGGACAGAGAACACTGAAGCTTTCTTT. This encodes CASSTTRTENTEAFF.

This clone turned up a few times. This chain links TRBV5-1 with TRBJ2-1; TRBD1 matches at 7 bases. The junction had 3 bases not matched to a gene; V was cut back by 3 bases and J by 0 bases. CDR1 and CDR2 from the germline V gene are SGHRS and YFSETQ. The CDR3 spans 15 residues. CDR3 in amino acids: CASSSQGSSYNEQFF. In DNA form, the CDR3 reads TGCGCCAGCAGCTCACAGGGGAGCTCCTACAATGAGCAGTTCTTC. The full variable domain, completed using reference TRBV5-1 and TRBJ2-1, is KAGVTQTPRYLIKTRGQQVTLSCSPISGHRSVSWYQQTPGQGLQFLFEYFSETQRNKGNFPGRFSGRQFSNSRSEMNVSTLELGDSALYLCASSSQGSSYNEQFFGPGTRLTVL.

This chain connects TRBV7-9 to TRBJ2-7, with a possible D match to TRBD2 (5 bases). This CDR3 comprises 15 residues. V gave up 7 bases and J gave up 3 bases, with 19 bases separating them. Per the germline V gene, CDR1 is SEHNR and CDR2 is FQNEAQ (reference sequence). CDR3 region: CASTLLSGLSYEQYF. The CDR3 DNA reads as TGTGCCAGCACCCTCCTTTCCGGACTGAGCTACGAGCAGTACTTC. Full variable domain (outside the CDR3, taken from reference TRBV7-9 and TRBJ2-7): DTGVSQNPRHKITKRGQNVTFRCDPISEHNRLYWYRQTLGQGPEFLTYFQNEAQLEKSRLLSDRFSAERPKGSFSTLEIQRTEQGDSAMYLCASTLLSGLSYEQYFGPGTRLTVT.

There are a few counts of this clone. The chain has TRBV27 and TRBJ1-2, with D unclear. V was trimmed by 2 bases and J by 3 bases, leaving 7 bases between them. CDR1 and CDR2 from the germline V gene are MNHEY and SMNVEV (reference sequence). CDR3 size: 13 residues. CDR3 in DNA: TGTGCCAGCAGTTTAGAGGGCCACTATGGCTACACCTTC. Translated: CASSLEGHYGYTF.

The table lists this clone with a few counts. The DNA of the CDR3 is TGTGCCTGGAGCAGAAGGAGGGGTGCAGAGACCCAGTACTTC. Amino acid sequence: CAWSRRRGAETQYF. J is TRBJ2-5 and V is TRBV30; D perhaps matches TRBD2 (6 bases). Germline V gene sequence: CDR1 GTSNPN, CDR2 SVGIG (reference sequence). This CDR3 is built from 14 residues. Trimming removed 3 bases from V and 4 bases from J, with 15 bases in between.

The CDR3 DNA follows: TGTGCCAGCAGCTTAACGCGGGACTCTGACAATGAGCAGTTCTTC. Protein product: CASSLTRDSDNEQFF. The gene calls are TRBV7-3 and TRBJ2-1; D may be TRBD2 (6 bases). V gave up 0 bases and J gave up 5 bases, with 11 bases separating them. The CDR3 has 15 residues. From germline, CDR1 is SGHTA and CDR2 FQGTGA.